The 3 T cell receptor beta chains given below trace back to one sample, sequenced in a study of T cell clones after liver transplantation. Sequencing used immunoSEQ multiplex PCR; TCRdb keeps in-frame clones, though not all of them. The data hold approximately 71,000 clones, with about 91% observed a single time. The source was CD4+ T cells from blood, collected approximately 25 months after liver transplant. These receptors came from a human patient who received a liver transplant. Certain T cells may be donor cells from the graft.

This sequence joins TRBV28 and TRBJ2-7, with TRBD1 as a possible D gene (5 bases). This CDR3 has 13 amino acids. In germline, CDR1 is MDHEN, CDR2 SYDVKM. Trimming left V 2 bases short and J 6 bases short, with 11 bases between. The CDR3 sequence: CASSLPGKVEQYF. The CDR3 nucleotides read TGTGCCAGCAGTTTACCAGGGAAGGTCGAGCAGTACTTC.

The CDR3 DNA sequence: TGTGCCAGTAGTACCCCGGGTAGCGGGAGTTTGCCGTTCTTC. Translated: CASSTPGSGSLPFF. The gene calls are TRBV19 and TRBJ2-1; TRBD2 matches at 9 bases. CDR3 length: 14 residues. The germline CDR1 and CDR2 sequences are LNHDA and SQIVND (reference sequence). Unmatched junction bases numbered 13, after V lost 4 bases and J lost 15 bases.

This clone was recorded only once. This chain joins TRBV5-6 and TRBJ2-7; the match to TRBD2 covers 7 bases. Germline V lookup: CDR1 SGHDT, CDR2 YYEEEE. The CDR3 is 15 residues long. V shed 4 bases and J 1 base; nucleotides not matched to a gene: 8. CDR3 coding DNA: TGTGCCAGCAGCCTACACCTGGGGGGGTCCTACGAGCAGTACTTC. Translating it yields CASSLHLGGSYEQYF.